Included here is one T cell receptor (beta chain) sequence, with context. Its antigen remains unknown. Germline-derived CDR1 and CDR2 are SGHAT and FQNNGV. The CDR3 has 18 residues. The germline V and J ends were trimmed by 5 bases and 0 bases, with 17 bases remaining between them. The data were obtained in a study of T cell responses to AZD1222 COVID-19 vaccine. Study findings and constraints: When two AZD1222 doses had been given, Spike-specific TCR breadth and depth rose. A reported finding is that nearly half of spike-specific TCRs target unmutated variant regions. Donors skewed white British and female; clonal diversity was possibly underestimated.

Assay used: immunoSEQ multiplex PCR; TCRdb lists only in-frame clones, some missing. The data contain 150,000 to 200,000 clones, 80% to 95% of them singletons. This material consisted of peripheral blood, taken on day 0 of AZD1222 vaccination. This TCR was recovered from an adult in good health. This chain uses TRBV11-2 with TRBJ1-6; D call uncertain. The CDR3 DNA sequence: TGTGCCAGCAGCGTCACTCTATCGGCCCGCTCCTATAATTCACCCCTCCACTTT. Its protein is CASSVTLSARSYNSPLHF.